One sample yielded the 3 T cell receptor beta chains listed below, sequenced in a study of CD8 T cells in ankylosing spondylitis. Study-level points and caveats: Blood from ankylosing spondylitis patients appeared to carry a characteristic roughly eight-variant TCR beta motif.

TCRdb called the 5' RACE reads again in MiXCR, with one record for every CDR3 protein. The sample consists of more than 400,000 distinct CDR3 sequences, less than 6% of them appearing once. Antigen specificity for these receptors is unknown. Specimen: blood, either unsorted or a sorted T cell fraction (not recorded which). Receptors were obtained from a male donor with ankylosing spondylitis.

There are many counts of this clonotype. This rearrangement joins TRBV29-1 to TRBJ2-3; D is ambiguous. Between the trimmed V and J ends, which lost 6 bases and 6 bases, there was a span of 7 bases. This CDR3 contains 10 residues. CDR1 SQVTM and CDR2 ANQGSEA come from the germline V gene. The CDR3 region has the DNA TGCAGCGTGCACTCGGATACGCAGTATTTT. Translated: CSVHSDTQYF.

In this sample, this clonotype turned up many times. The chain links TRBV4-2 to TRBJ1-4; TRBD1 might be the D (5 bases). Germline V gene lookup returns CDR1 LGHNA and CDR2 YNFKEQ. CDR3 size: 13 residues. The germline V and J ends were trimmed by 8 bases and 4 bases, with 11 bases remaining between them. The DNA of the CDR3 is TGTGCCAGCCACGGGGGACTTAATGAAAAACTGTTTTTT. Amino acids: CASHGGLNEKLFF.

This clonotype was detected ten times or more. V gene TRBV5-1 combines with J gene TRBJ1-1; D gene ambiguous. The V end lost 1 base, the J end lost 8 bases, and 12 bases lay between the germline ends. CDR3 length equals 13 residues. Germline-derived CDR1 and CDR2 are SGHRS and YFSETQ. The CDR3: CASSLNQEREAFF. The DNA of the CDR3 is TGCGCCAGCAGCTTGAATCAGGAGAGGGAAGCTTTCTTT.